The clone carrying this T cell receptor (beta chain) was seen at least ten times. Its antigen is unidentified. This sample was included in a study of read filtering for tumor transcriptome and immune sequencing. Looking at the study overall: Among patients, 17 to 20 were male and more than 11 female, aged roughly 45 to 80 (mean roughly 64). Eight or nine patients were R-ISS I, approximately 15 were R-ISS II, 6 or 7 were R-ISS III. Transcriptome libraries were built from DNase-treated RNA. Whole-study results and caveats: RNA-seq captured clonotypes less deeply and reliably than IR-seq.

From roughly 0.4 ug of RNA, a library with molecular barcoded alpha/delta and beta/gamma adaptors was made. TCRdb independently ran MiXCR on the reads; one entry per CDR3 protein. The data show fewer than 100,000 distinct CDR3 sequences, with about 12% seen just once and under 15% held by the top ten. The J segment lost 5 bases and the V segment lost 3 bases, leaving 8 bases of the junction unmatched. The germline gives CDR1 SQVTM, CDR2 ANQGSEA. This CDR3 has 15 residues. The chain uses TRBV29-1 and TRBJ2-1, with TRBD2 matching over 9 bases. The specimen was a population of CD138-negative cells sorted from bone marrow. The TCR originated in a donor aged 40 or older with multiple myeloma. The CDR3 nucleotides are TGCAGCGTTGATGCGGGACTAGCCGACGACAATGAGCAGTTCTTC. Amino acid sequence: CSVDAGLADDNEQFF.